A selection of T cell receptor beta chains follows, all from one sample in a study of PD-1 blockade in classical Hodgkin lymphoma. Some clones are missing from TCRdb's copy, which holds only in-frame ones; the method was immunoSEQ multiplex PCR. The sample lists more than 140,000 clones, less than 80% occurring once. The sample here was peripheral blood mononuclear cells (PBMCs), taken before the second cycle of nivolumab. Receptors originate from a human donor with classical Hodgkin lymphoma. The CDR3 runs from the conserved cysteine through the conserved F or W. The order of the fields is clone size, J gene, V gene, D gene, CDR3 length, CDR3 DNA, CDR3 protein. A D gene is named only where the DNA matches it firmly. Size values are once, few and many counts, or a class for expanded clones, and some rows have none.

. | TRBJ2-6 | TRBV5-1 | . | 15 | TGCGCCAGCAGCTTGTTATTCCCTGGGGCCAACGTCCTGACTTTC | CASSLLFPGANVLTF
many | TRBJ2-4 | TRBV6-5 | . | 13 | TGTGCCAGCTCAGGTACAGCCAAAAACATTCAGTACTTC | CASSGTAKNIQYF
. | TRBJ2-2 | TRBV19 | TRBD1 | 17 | TGTGCCAGTAGTCTCCTCCCGGGACAGGGTCAAGCCGGGGAGCTGTTTTTT | CASSLLPGQGQAGELFF
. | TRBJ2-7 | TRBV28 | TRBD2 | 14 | TGTGCCAGCAGTTTACCGGGAGGAGACTACGAGCAGTACTTC | CASSLPGGDYEQYF
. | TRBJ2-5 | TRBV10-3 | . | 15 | TGTGCCATCACCGAGCGAGAGGGAAGCCGTGAGACCCAGTACTTC | CAITEREGSRETQYF
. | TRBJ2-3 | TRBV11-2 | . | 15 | TGTGCCAGCAGCTCATCAGGGGTTAGCACAGATACGCAGTATTTT | CASSSSGVSTDTQYF
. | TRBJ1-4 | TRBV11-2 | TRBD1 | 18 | TGTGCCAGCAGCTTAGGTCGGACAGGGCGCCCAACTAATGAAAAACTGTTTTTT | CASSLGRTGRPTNEKLFF
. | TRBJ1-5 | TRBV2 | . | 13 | TGTGCCAGCAGGTACAGGGATTGGCAGCCCCAGCATTTT | CASRYRDWQPQHF
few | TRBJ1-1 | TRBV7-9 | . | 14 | TGTGCCAGCAGCCTCTTAGGGGGACGCACTGAAGCTTTCTTT | CASSLLGGRTEAFF
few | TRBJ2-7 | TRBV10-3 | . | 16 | TGTGCCATCAGCCAGCCCTCCGGGAGAGAATCCTACGAGCAGTACTTC | CAISQPSGRESYEQYF
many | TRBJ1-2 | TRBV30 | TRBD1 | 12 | TGTGCCTGGGAACAGGGGAACTATGGCTACACCTTC | CAWEQGNYGYTF
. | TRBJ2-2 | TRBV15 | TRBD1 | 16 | TGTGCCACCAGCCGGGACAGGGTATCCCCGAGCGGGGAGCTGTTTTTT | CATSRDRVSPSGELFF
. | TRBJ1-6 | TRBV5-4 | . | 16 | TGTGCCAGCAGCTTGGGCCTGGTCCGGAATAATTCACCCCTCCACTTT | CASSLGLVRNNSPLHF
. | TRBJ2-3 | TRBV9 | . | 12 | TGTGCCAGCAGCGTAGCCGAAGATACGCAGTATTTT | CASSVAEDTQYF
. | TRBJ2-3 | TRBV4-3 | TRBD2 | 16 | TGCGCCAGCAGCCAAGGCGCGACTAGCGGCACAGATACGCAGTATTTT | CASSQGATSGTDTQYF
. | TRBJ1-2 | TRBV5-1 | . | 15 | TGCGCCAGCACCCTCGGGCAGAATGATAACTATGGCTACACCTTC | CASTLGQNDNYGYTF
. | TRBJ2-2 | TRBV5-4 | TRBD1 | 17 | TGTGCCAGCAGCTCCGGGACAGGGAGAGGGAACACCGGGGAGCTGTTTTTT | CASSSGTGRGNTGELFF
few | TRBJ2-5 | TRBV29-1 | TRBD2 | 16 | TGCAGCGTTCGGGGACTAGCGGGAAGAACTGGAGAGACCCAGTACTTC | CSVRGLAGRTGETQYF
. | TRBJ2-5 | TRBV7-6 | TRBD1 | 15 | TGTGCCAGCAGCTCCCGGACAGGCCCCCAAGAGACCCAGTACTTC | CASSSRTGPQETQYF
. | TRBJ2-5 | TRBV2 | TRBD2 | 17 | TGTGCCAGCAGTCGACGACTAGCGGGGGGGCTGAGGGAGACCCAGTACTTC | CASSRRLAGGLRETQYF
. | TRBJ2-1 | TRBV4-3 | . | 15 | TGCGCCAGCAGCCAGAGCGGTAGCTCCTACAATGAGCAGTTCTTC | CASSQSGSSYNEQFF
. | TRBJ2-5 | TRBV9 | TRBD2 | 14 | TGTGCCAGCAGCGTAGAGGCGGGGGGAGAGACCCAGTACTTC | CASSVEAGGETQYF
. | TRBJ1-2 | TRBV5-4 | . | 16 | TGTGCCAGCAGCTTGGCAGGGGTGCTCGCTAACTATGGCTACACCTTC | CASSLAGVLANYGYTF
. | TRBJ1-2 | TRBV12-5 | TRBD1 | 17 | TGTGCTAGTGGTTCGGAATGGGACAGGGGGCCCCTCTATGGCTACACCTTC | CASGSEWDRGPLYGYTF
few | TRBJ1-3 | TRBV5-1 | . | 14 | TGCGCCAGCAGCAGGGACACCTCTGGAAACACCATATATTTT | CASSRDTSGNTIYF
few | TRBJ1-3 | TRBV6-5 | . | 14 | TGTGCCAGCAGTTACCGGACATCCGGAAACACCATATATTTT | CASSYRTSGNTIYF
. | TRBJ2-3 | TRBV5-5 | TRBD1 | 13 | TGTGCCAGCAAGGACAGGACTGGGGATACGCAGTATTTT | CASKDRTGDTQYF
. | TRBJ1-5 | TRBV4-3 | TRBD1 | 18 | TGCGCCAGCAGCCAAGATCTTGGGACAGCCGGCCGGGGGATGCCCCAGCATTTT | CASSQDLGTAGRGMPQHF
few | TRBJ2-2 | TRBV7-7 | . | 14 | TGTGCTAGCAGTCCCCAGGGGACGGCCGGGGAGCTGTTTTTT | CASSPQGTAGELFF
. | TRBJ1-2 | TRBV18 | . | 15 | TGTGCCAGCTCACCACTTTCAGGCACTAACTATGGCTACACCTTC | CASSPLSGTNYGYTF
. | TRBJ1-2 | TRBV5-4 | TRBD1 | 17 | TGTGCCAGCAGCTTGGGCGCACAGACAGGGGGCTACTATGGCTACACCTTC | CASSLGAQTGGYYGYTF
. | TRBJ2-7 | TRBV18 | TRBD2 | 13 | TGTGCCAGCTCACCAGGGAGGGACTACGAGCAGTACTTC | CASSPGRDYEQYF
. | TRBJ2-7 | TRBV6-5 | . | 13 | TGTGCCAGCAGGGGGACCGCAACCTACGAGCAGTACTTC | CASRGTATYEQYF
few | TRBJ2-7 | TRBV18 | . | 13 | TGTGCCAGCTCACCGCCTACCCCCTACGAGCAGTACTTC | CASSPPTPYEQYF
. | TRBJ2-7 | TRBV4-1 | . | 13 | TGCGCCAGCAGCCAAGGGGGTCCATACGAGCAGTACTTC | CASSQGGPYEQYF
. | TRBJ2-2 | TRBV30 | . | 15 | TGTGCCTGGAGTGTGGGCAGCGCGAACACCGGGGAGCTGTTTTTT | CAWSVGSANTGELFF